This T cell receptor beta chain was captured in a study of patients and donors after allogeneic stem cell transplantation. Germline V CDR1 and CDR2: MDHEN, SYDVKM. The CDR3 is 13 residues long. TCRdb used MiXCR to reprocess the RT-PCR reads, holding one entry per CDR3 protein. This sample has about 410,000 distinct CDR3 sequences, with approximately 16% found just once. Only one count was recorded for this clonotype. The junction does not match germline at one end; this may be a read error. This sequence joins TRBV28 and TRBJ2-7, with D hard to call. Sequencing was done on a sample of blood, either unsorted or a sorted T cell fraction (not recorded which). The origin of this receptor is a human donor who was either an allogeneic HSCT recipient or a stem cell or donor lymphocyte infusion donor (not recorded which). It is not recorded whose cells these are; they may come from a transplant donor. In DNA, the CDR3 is TGTGCCAGCACCGAGGATCATGTGGGCGAGCAGAACTTC. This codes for CASTEDHVGEQNF.